This TCR beta chain was identified during a study of T cell changes during pregnancy in multiple sclerosis. This clone appeared a few times. CDR3 length equals 13 residues. Germline values: CDR1 SEHNR, CDR2 FQNEAQ (reference sequence). With V trimmed by 10 bases and J by 0 bases, 5 bases remained unmatched. Clones were sequenced by immunoSEQ multiplex PCR, and TCRdb holds only the in-frame ones, with some missing. The top ten clones hold about 2.6% of a sample with about 61,000 clones, 93% of them seen once. The J gene is TRBJ2-7, the V gene TRBV7-9, with 8 bases that match TRBD1. This sequence originates from a female donor with multiple sclerosis, enrolled in a pregnancy study. Sample: CD8+ T cells from peripheral blood mononuclear cells, taken in the third trimester of pregnancy. The CDR3 region has the DNA TGTGCCACCCTAGGGACAGGCTCCTACGAGCAGTACTTC. Residues: CATLGTGSYEQYF.